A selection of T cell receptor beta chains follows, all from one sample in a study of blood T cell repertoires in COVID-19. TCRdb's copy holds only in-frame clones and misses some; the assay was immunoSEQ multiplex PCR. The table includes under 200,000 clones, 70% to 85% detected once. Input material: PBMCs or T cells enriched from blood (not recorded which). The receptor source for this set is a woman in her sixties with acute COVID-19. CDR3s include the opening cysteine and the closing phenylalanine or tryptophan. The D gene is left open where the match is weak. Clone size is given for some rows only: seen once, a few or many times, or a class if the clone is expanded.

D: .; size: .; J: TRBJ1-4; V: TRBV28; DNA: TGTGCCAGCAGGTGGGGCCAGCCTAATGAAAAACTGTTTTTT; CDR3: CASRWGQPNEKLFF
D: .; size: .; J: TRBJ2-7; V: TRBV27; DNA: TGTGCCAGCAGTTTAATCAGGGCCAAAGGCTACGAGCAGTACTTC; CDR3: CASSLIRAKGYEQYF
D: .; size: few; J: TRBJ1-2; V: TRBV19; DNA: TGTGCCAGTATCCTGTCATCCACCCTAGGTGGCTACACCTTC; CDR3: CASILSSTLGGYTF
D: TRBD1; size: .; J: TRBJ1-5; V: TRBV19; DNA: TGTGCCAGTACCCCGGCAGGGGGGTTCAAGCAGCCCCAGCATTTT; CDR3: CASTPAGGFKQPQHF
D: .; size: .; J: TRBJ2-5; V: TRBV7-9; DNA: TGTGCCAGCAGCTTAGACAGTATCCAAGAGACCCAGTACTTC; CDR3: CASSLDSIQETQYF
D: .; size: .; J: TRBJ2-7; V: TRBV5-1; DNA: TGCGCCAGCAGCTTTAATTCGGGGGAGCAGTACTTC; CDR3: CASSFNSGEQYF
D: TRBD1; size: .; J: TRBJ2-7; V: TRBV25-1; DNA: TGTGCCAGCATTGGACAGGGGGTGACCTACGAGCAGTACTTC; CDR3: CASIGQGVTYEQYF
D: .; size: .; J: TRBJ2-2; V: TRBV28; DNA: TGTGCCAGCAGTTTATTCAGGGGAGCCGGGGAGCTGTTTTTT; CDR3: CASSLFRGAGELFF
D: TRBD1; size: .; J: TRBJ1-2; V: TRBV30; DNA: TGTGCCTGGGGGAGGACAGGGGCTAACTATGGCTACACCTTC; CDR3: CAWGRTGANYGYTF
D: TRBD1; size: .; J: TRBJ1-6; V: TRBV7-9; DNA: TGTGCCGCCGCCAGGGGGCAGGATTCACCCCTCCACTTT; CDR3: CAAARGQDSPLHF
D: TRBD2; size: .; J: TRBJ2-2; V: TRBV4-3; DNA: TGCGCCAGCAGCCAAGATGCACTAGCGTCCGGGGAGCTGTTTTTT; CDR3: CASSQDALASGELFF
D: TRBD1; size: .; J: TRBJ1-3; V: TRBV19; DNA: TGTGCCAGTAGTCCAGGGACAGCTGGAAACACCATATATTTT; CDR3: CASSPGTAGNTIYF
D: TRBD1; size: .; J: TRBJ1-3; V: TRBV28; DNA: TGTGCCAGCAGTTTGACAGGGGCTAGCTCTGGAAACACCATATATTTT; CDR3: CASSLTGASSGNTIYF
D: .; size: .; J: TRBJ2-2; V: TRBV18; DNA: TGTGCCAGCTCACCGACCGGGAAGAACACCGGGGAGCTGTTTTTT; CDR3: CASSPTGKNTGELFF
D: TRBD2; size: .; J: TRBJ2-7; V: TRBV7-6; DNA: TGTGCCTCAGCTCCGGCCTTAAGAGCGGGAGGAGGTGAGCAGTACTTC; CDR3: CASAPALRAGGGEQYF
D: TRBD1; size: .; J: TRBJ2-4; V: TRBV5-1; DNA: TGCGCCAGCAGCCTAAGACAGGGTGATAACATTCAGTACTTC; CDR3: CASSLRQGDNIQYF
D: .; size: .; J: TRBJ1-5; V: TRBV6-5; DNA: TGTGCCAGCAGTTTTGCAGGCAATCAGCCCCAGCATTTT; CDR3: CASSFAGNQPQHF
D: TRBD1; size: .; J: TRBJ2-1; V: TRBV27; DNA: TGTGCCAGCAGTTTATACTTGGGACAGGGGAGCAATGAGCAGTTCTTC; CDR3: CASSLYLGQGSNEQFF
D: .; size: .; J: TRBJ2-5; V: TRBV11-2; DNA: TGTGCCAGCAGCTTCGGGGGAGAAGAGACCCAGTACTTC; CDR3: CASSFGGEETQYF
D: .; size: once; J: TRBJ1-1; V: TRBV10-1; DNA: TGCGCCAGCAGTTTAACACGGCAGGGAAGTGTGACTGAAGCTTTCTTT; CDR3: CASSLTRQGSVTEAFF
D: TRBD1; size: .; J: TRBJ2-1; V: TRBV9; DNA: TGTGCCAGCAGCGTGACAGGGGCCTACAATGAGCAGTTCTTC; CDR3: CASSVTGAYNEQFF
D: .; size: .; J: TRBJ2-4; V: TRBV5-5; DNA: TGTGCCAGCAGCTTATCGGGGGTAGCCAAAAACATTCAGTACTTC; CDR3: CASSLSGVAKNIQYF
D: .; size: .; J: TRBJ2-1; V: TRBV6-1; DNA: TGTGCCAGCAGTGAACCAGGGGTCACCTACAATGAGCAGTTCTTC; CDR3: CASSEPGVTYNEQFF
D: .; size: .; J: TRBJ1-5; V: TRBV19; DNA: TGTGCCAGCCGAGGGTCCAGCGGCAATCAGCCCCAGCATTTT; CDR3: CASRGSSGNQPQHF
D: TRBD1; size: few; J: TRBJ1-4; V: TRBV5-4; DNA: TGTGCCAGCAGCCCCGTACTGCCGGGACAGGGTAATGAAAAACTGTTTTTT; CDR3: CASSPVLPGQGNEKLFF
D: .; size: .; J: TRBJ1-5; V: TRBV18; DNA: TGTGCCAGCGCTCGGGGGTCGGATCAGCCCCAGCATTTT; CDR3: CASARGSDQPQHF
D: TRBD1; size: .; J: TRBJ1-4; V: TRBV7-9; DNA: TGTGCCAGCAGCTCCAGGGGGGCTAATGAAAAACTGTTTTTT; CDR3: CASSSRGANEKLFF
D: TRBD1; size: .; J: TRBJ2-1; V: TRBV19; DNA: TGTGCCAGTAGCCGACAGGGGAACGCGGGGCAGTTCTTC; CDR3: CASSRQGNAGQFF
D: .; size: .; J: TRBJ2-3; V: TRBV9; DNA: TGTGCCAGCAGCGTCCAGTCAGATACGCAGTATTTT; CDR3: CASSVQSDTQYF
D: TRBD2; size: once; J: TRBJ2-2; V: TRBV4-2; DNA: TGTGCCAGCAGCCCCGGACTAGCGGGGGGTCTAGGGGAGCTGTTTTTT; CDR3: CASSPGLAGGLGELFF
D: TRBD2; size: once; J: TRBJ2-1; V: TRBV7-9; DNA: TGTGCCAGCAGCTTAGAGCCTGGCGGGAGTCCGGGCAGTGAGCAGTTCTTC; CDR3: CASSLEPGGSPGSEQFF
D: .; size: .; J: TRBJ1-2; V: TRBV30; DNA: TGTGCCTGGAGTGTACGCAGGGATAATGGCTACACCTTC; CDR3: CAWSVRRDNGYTF
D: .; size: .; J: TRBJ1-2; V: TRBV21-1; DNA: TGTGCCAGCAGCAAAGGGAAATTGAAGGGGGTCTATGGCTACACCTTC; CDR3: CASSKGKLKGVYGYTF
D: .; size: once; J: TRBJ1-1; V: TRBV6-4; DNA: TGTGCCAGCAGTGACTCGTTTGGGACACCCCTCGGTAGTGGAGCTTTCTTT; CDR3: CASSDSFGTPLGSGAFF
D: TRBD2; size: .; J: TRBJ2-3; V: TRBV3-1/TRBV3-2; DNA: TGTGCCAGCAGCTTCAAGAGGGGACTAGCGGGGGTGAAATTGGCAGATACGCAGTATTTT; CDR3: CASSFKRGLAGVKLADTQYF
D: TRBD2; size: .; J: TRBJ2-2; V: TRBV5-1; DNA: TGCGCCAGCAGCCACGGGACTACCACCGGGGAGCTGTTTTTT; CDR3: CASSHGTTTGELFF
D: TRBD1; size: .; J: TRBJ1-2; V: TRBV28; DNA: TGTGCCAGCAGCCAAAACATTGACAGGGCCCTGGTTAGGGGCTACACCTTC; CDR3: CASSQNIDRALVRGYTF
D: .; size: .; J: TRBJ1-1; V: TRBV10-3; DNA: TGTGCCATCAGTGAGTCAGTAAGCGGATACAGGGCGATGAACACTGAAGCTTTCTTT; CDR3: CAISESVSGYRAMNTEAFF
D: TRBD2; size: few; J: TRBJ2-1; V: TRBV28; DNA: TGTGCCAGCAGTTTTAGGTCTAGCGGGAGATACAATGAGCAGTTCTTC; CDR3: CASSFRSSGRYNEQFF
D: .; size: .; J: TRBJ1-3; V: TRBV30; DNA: TGTGCCTGGAGCTCGGGATCCTCTGGAAACACCATATATTTT; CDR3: CAWSSGSSGNTIYF
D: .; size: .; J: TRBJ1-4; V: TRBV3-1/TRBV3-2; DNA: TGTGCCAGCAGCCAAGATAAGGGGTCCCGAAAACTGTTTTTT; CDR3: CASSQDKGSRKLFF
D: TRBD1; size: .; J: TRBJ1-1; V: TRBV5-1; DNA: TGCGCCAGCCAGGGGGGACAGGGTTCTTTCTTT; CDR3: CASQGGQGSFF
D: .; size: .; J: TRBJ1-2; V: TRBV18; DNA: TGTGCCAGCTCACCATTCTCGGTAGGGGAAGTAGGTGGCTACACCTTC; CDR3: CASSPFSVGEVGGYTF
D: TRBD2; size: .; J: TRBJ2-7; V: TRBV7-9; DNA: TGTGCCAGCAGTTTCTCCACCACTAGCGGGAGGGCCCGGGAGCAGTACTTC; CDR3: CASSFSTTSGRAREQYF
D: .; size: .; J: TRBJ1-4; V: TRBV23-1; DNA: TGCGCCAGCAGTCCCTTCGACAGAACTAATGAAAAACTGTTTTTT; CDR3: CASSPFDRTNEKLFF
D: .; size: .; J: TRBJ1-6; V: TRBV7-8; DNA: TGTGCCAGCAGCCTCCTCCTTAGCTCCTATAATTCACCCCTCCACTTT; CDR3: CASSLLLSSYNSPLHF
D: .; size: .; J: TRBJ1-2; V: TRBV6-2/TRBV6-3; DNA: TGTGCCAGCAGCGCCGCCGGTGAGATGTATGGCTACACCTTC; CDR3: CASSAAGEMYGYTF
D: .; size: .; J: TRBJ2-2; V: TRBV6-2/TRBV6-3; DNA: TGTGCCAGCAGTTACGGAGCAGGGACAAGTCCCGGGGAGCTGTTTTTT; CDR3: CASSYGAGTSPGELFF
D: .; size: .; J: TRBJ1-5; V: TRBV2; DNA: TGTGCCAGCAGTGAAGGCGATCAGCCCCAGCATTTT; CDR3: CASSEGDQPQHF
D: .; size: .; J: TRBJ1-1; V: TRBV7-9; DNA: TGTGCCAGCAGCTCGGGGGGACCGTCAGTCACTGAAGCTTTCTTT; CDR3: CASSSGGPSVTEAFF
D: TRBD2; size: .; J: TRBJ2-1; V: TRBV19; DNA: TGTGCCAGTAGTATAGTCGGGACTAGCAATGAGCAGTTCTTC; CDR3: CASSIVGTSNEQFF
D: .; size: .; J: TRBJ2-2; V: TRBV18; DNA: TGTGCCAGCTCACCACCGGGGCGGTACACCGGGGAGCTGTTTTTT; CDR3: CASSPPGRYTGELFF
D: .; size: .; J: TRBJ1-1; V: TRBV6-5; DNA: TGTGCCAGCATTCACCTGGGAGACGCAGAAGCTTTCTTT; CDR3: CASIHLGDAEAFF
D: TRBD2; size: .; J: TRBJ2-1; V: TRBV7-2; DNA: TGTGCCACCACAAGGTCTAGCGGGGGGGCGAATGAGCAGTTCTTC; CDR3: CATTRSSGGANEQFF
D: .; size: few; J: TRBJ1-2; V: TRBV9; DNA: TGTGCCAGCAGCGTAGTCGGTAAATATGGCTACACCTTC; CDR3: CASSVVGKYGYTF
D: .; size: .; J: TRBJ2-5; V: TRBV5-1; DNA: TGCGCCAGCAGCTGGGGGCCGGCAGGGCTCCAAGAGACCCAGTACTTC; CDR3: CASSWGPAGLQETQYF
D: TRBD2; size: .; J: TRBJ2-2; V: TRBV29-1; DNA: TGCAGCGGGCAAGCGGGGGGGCCAATCACCGGGGAGCTGTTTTTT; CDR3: CSGQAGGPITGELFF
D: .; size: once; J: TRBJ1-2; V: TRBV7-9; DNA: TGTGCCAGCAGCTTTGACAGCTATGGCTACACCTTC; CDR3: CASSFDSYGYTF
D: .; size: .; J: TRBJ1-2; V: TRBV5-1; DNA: TGCGCCAGCAGCCGTCCAGGGGCGGGTGGCTACACCTTC; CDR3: CASSRPGAGGYTF